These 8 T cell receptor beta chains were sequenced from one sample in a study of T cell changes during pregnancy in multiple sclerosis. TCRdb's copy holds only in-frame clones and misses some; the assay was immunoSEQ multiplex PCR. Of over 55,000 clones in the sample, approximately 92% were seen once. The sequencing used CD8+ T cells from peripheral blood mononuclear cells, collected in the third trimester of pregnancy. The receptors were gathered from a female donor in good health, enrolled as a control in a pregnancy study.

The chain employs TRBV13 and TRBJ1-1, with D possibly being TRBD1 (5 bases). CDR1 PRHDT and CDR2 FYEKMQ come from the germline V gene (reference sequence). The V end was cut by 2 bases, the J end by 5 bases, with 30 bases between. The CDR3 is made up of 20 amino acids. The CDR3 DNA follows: TGTGCCAGCAGCTTAATCCCAGGGATGCAGAACGCCAACGGAGAGACTGAAGCTTTCTTT. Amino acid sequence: CASSLIPGMQNANGETEAFF.

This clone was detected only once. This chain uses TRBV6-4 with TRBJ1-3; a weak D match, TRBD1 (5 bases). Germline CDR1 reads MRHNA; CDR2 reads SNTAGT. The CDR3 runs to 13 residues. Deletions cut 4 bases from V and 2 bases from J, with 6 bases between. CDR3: CASSGGPGNTIYF. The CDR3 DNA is TGTGCCAGCAGTGGGGGCCCTGGAAACACCATATATTTT.

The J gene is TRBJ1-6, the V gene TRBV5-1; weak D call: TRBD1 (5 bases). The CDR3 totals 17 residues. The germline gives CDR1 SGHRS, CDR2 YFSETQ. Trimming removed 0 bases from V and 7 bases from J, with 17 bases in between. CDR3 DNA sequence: TGCGCCAGCAGCTTGGCCGGGGACGGAGGGCTGAATTCACCCCTCCACTTT. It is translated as CASSLAGDGGLNSPLHF.

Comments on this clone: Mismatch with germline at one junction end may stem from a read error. As DNA, the CDR3 is TGCGCCAGCAGCCAAGACGGAATCAGGGGACCGACATTC. Its protein product is CASSQDGIRGPTF. The chain joins TRBV4-3 to TRBJ1-2, with D possibly being TRBD1 (6 bases). In germline, CDR1 is LGHNA, CDR2 YSLEER. The CDR3 runs to 13 residues.

Here the CDR3 DNA reads TGTGCCACCAGCCCTCGGGGATCCACTGAAGCTTTCTTT. Amino acids: CATSPRGSTEAFF. The gene calls are TRBV15 and TRBJ1-1; no reliable D call. Germline values: CDR1 LNHNV, CDR2 YYDKDF (reference sequence). Trimming removed 5 bases at V and 4 bases at J, with 11 bases between. This CDR3 is built from 13 residues.

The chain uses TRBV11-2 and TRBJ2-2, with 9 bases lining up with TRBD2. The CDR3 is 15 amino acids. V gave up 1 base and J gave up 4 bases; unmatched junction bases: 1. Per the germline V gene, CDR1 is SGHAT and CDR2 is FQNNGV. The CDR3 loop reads CASSLAGLATGELFF. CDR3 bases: TGTGCCAGCAGCTTAGCGGGACTAGCCACCGGGGAGCTGTTTTTT.

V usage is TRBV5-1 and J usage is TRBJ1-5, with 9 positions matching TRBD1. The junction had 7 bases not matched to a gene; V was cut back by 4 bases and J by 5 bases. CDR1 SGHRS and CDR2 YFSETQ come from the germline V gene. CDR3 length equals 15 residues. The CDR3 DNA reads TGCGCCAGCAGCATACAGGGGGCTATCGATCAGCCCCAGCATTTT. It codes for CASSIQGAIDQPQHF. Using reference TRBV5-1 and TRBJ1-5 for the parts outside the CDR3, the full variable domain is KAGVTQTPRYLIKTRGQQVTLSCSPISGHRSVSWYQQTPGQGLQFLFEYFSETQRNKGNFPGRFSGRQFSNSRSEMNVSTLELGDSALYLCASSIQGAIDQPQHFGDGTRLSIL.

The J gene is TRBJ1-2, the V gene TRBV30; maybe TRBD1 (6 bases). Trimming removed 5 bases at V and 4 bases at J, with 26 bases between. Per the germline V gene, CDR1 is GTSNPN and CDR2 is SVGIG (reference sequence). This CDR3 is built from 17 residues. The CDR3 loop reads CAWGSPLGGLAGYGYTF. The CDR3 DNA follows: TGTGCCTGGGGGTCCCCTCTAGGGGGGCTAGCGGGCTATGGCTACACCTTC.